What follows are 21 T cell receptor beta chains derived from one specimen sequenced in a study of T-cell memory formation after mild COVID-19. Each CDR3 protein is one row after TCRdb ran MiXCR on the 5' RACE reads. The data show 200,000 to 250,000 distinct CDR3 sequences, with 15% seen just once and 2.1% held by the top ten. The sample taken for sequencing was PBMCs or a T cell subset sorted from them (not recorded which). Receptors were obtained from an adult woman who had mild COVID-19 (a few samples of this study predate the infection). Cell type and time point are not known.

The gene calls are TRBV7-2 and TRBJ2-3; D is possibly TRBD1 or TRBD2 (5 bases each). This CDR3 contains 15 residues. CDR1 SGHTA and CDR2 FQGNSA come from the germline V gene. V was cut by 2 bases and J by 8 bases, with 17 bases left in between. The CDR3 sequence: CASSLLAGSTGTQYF. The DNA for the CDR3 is TGTGCCAGCAGCTTACTCGCAGGGAGCACCGGTACGCAGTATTTT. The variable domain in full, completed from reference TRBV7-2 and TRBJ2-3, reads GAGVSQSPSNKVTEKGKDVELRCDPISGHTALYWYRQSLGQGLEFLIYFQGNSAPDKSGLPSDRFSAERTGGSVSTLTIQRTQQEDSAVYLCASSLLAGSTGTQYFGPGTRLTVL.

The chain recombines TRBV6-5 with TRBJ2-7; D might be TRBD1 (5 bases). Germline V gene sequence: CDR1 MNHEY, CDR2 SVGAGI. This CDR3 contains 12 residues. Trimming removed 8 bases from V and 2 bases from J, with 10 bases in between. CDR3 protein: CASRRDPYEQYF. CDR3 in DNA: TGTGCCAGCCGCAGGGATCCCTACGAGCAGTACTTC.

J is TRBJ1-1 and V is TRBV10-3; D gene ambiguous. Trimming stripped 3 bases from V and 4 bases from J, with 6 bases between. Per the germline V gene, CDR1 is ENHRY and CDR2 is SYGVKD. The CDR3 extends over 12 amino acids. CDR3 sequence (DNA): TGTGCCATCAGTGAAGCGGGCACTGAAGCTTTCTTT. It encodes CAISEAGTEAFF.

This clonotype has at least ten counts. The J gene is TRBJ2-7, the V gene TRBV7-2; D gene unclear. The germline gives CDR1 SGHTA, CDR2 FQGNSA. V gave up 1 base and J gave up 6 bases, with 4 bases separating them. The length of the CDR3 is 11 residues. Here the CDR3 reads CASSLVGEQYF. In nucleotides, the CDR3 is TGTGCCAGCAGCTTAGTCGGCGAGCAGTACTTC.

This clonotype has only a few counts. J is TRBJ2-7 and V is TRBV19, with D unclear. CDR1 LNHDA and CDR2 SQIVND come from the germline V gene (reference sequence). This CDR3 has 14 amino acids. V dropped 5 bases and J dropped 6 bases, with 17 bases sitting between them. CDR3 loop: CASSEQFLTGEQYF. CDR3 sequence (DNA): TGTGCCAGTAGTGAACAATTTCTTACCGGCGAGCAGTACTTC.

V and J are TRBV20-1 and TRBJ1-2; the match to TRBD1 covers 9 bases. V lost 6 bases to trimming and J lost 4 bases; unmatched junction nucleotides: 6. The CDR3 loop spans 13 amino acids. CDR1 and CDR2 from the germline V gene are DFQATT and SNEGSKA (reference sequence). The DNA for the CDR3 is TGCAGTGCGCAACAGGGGGCGAGCTATGGCTACACCTTC. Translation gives CSAQQGASYGYTF.

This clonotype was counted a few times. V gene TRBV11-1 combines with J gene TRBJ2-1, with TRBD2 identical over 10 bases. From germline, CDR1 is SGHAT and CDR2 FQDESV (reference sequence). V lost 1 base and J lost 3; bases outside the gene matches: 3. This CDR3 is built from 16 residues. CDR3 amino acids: CASSLELAGSYNEQFF. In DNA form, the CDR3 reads TGTGCCAGCAGCTTAGAACTAGCGGGAAGCTACAATGAGCAGTTCTTC.

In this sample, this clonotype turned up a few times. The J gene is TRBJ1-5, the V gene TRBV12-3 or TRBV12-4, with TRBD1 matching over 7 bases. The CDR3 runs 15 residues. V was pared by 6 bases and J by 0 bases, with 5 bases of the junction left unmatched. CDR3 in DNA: TGTGCCAGCAGCTCCCAGGGGGTTAGCAATCAGCCCCAGCATTTT. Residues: CASSSQGVSNQPQHF.

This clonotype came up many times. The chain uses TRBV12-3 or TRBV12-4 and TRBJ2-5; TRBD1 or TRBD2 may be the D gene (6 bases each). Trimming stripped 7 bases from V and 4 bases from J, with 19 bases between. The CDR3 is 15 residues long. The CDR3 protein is CASTLKGGSAETQYF. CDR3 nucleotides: TGTGCCAGCACCCTTAAAGGGGGGAGTGCAGAGACCCAGTACTTC.

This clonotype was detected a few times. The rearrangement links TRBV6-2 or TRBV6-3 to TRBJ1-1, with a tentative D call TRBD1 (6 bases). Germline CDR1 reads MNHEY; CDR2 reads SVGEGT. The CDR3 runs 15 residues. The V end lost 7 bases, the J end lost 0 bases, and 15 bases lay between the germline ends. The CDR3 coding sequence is TGTGCCAGCAACAGTAGAAGGGGGATGAACACTGAAGCTTTCTTT. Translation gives CASNSRRGMNTEAFF.

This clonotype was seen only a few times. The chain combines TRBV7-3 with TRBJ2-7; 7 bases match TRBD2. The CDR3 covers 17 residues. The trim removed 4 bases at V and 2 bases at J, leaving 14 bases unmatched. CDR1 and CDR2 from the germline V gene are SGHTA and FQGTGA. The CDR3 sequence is CASSSLPRSGTTYEQYF. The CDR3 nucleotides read TGTGCCAGCAGCTCCCTCCCCCGAAGCGGGACTACCTACGAGCAGTACTTC.

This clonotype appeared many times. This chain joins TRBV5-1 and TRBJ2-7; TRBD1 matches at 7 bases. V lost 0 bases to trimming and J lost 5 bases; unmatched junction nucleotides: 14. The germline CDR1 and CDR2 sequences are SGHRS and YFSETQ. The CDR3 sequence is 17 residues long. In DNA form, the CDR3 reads TGCGCCAGCAGCTTGGGGCACAGGGGCATAAGGTTGAACGAGCAGTACTTC. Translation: CASSLGHRGIRLNEQYF.

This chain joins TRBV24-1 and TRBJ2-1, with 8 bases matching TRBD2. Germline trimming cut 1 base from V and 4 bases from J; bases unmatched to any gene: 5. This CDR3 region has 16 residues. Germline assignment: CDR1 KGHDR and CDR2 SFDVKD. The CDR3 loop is CATSDLSGSSYNEQFF. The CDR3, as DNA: TGTGCCACCAGTGATTTAAGCGGGAGTAGTTACAATGAGCAGTTCTTC.

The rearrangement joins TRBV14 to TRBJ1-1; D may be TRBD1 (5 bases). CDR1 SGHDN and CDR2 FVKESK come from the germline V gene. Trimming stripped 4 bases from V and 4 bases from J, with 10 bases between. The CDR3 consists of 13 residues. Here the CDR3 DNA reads TGTGCCAGCAGCCTGGGACCCTCCACTGAAGCTTTCTTT. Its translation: CASSLGPSTEAFF.

CDR3 residues: CSAPVGGRADTQYF. The CDR3 nucleotides read TGCAGTGCTCCCGTTGGGGGTCGGGCAGATACGCAGTATTTT. V usage is TRBV20-1 and J usage is TRBJ2-3; either TRBD1 or TRBD2 may fit D (5 bases each). Germline V gene lookup returns CDR1 DFQATT and CDR2 SNEGSKA (reference sequence). Trimming removed 5 bases from V and 4 bases from J, with 16 bases in between. The CDR3 is 14 amino acids.

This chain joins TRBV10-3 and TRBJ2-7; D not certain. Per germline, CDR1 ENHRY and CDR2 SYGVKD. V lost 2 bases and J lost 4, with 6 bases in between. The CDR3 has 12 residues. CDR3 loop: CAISEGPYEQYF. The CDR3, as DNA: TGTGCCATCAGTGAGGGACCGTACGAGCAGTACTTC.

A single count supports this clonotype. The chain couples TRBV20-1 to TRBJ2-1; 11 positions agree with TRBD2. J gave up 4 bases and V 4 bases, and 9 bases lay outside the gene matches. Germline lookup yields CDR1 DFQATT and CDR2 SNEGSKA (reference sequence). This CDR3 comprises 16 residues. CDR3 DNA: TGCAGTGCTACAAGGACTAGCGGGCCTCCTTACAATGAGCAGTTCTTC. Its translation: CSATRTSGPPYNEQFF.

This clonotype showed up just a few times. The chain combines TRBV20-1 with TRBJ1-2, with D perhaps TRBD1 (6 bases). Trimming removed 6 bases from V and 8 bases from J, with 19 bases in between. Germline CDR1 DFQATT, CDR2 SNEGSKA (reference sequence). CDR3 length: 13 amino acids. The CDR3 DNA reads TGCAGTGCCCGGTCTGTGGGGGCTGACGGCTACACCTTC. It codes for CSARSVGADGYTF.

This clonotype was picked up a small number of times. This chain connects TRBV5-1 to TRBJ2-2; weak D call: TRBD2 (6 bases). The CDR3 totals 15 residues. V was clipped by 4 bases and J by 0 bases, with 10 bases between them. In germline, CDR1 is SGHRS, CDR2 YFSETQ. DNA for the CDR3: TGCGCCAGCAGCATGGGGGGAGCGAACACCGGGGAGCTGTTTTTT. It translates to CASSMGGANTGELFF. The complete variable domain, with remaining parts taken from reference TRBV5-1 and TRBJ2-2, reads KAGVTQTPRYLIKTRGQQVTLSCSPISGHRSVSWYQQTPGQGLQFLFEYFSETQRNKGNFPGRFSGRQFSNSRSEMNVSTLELGDSALYLCASSMGGANTGELFFGEGSRLTVL.

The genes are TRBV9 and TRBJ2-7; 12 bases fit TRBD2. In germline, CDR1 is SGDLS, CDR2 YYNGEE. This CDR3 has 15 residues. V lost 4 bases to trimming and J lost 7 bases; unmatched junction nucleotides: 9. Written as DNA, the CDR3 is TGTGCCAGCAGCCTAAGGACTAGCGGGGTCGGGGAGCAGTACTTC. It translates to CASSLRTSGVGEQYF.

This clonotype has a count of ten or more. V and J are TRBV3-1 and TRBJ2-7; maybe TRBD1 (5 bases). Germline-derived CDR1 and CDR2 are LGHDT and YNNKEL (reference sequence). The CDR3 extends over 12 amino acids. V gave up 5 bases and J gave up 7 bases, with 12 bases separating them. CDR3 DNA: TGTGCCAGCAGCTCGACAGTGGGAGAGCAGTACTTC. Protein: CASSSTVGEQYF.